The rows below give T cell receptor beta chains drawn from one sample of a study of control samples from healthy donors and cancer patients. Using immunoSEQ multiplex PCR, the repertoire was profiled, and TCRdb retains in-frame clones only, with some absent. The table lists approximately 170,000 clones, about 92% of them singletons, with 1.2% to 1.5% in the top ten. Material for sequencing was blood. The receptors shown here come from a young man in good health. The CDR3 runs from the conserved cysteine through the conserved F or W. The D gene is left open where the match is weak. Only some rows state a clone size, as once, few, many or a class for expanded clones.

j_call	clone_size	v_call	d_call	cdr3_aa	cdr3_nt
TRBJ1-3	.	TRBV7-7	.	CASSLEGPGTGNTIYF	TGTGCCAGCAGCTTAGAAGGGCCAGGAACCGGAAACACCATATATTTT
TRBJ2-1	once	TRBV3-1/TRBV3-2	TRBD2	CASSHRRGGGAHEQFF	TGTGCCAGCAGCCATAGGAGGGGCGGGGGGGCCCATGAGCAGTTCTTC
TRBJ2-3	once	TRBV9	TRBD1	CASSVNPGGPDTQYF	TGTGCCAGCAGCGTCAATCCAGGGGGCCCAGATACGCAGTATTTT
TRBJ2-1	.	TRBV18	.	CASSPPGGQARLTYNEQFF	TGTGCCAGCTCACCACCGGGGGGGCAGGCCCGCTTAACCTACAATGAGCAGTTCTTC
TRBJ1-2	once	TRBV19	.	CASSIEDGYAHYGYTF	TGTGCCAGTAGTATCGAGGATGGGTATGCCCACTATGGCTACACCTTC
TRBJ1-4	.	TRBV12-3/TRBV12-4	.	CASRTLPGEKLFF	TGTGCCAGCAGAACACTACCGGGGGAAAAACTGTTTTTT
TRBJ1-5	.	TRBV19	.	CATQWRGGQPQHF	TGTGCCACCCAATGGAGGGGAGGTCAGCCCCAGCATTTT
TRBJ1-1	.	TRBV5-1	.	CASSWAGTGTEAFF	TGCGCCAGCAGCTGGGCAGGGACGGGCACTGAAGCTTTCTTT
TRBJ1-6	.	TRBV10-1	.	CASSPFDNSPLHF	TGCGCCAGCAGCCCCTTCGATAATTCACCCCTCCACTTT
TRBJ2-7	.	TRBV5-1	.	CASSVDRNYEQYF	TGCGCCAGCAGCGTGGACCGCAACTACGAGCAGTACTTC
TRBJ2-7	.	TRBV4-1	.	CASSPGVASGRREQYF	TGCGCCAGCAGCCCAGGGGTCGCTAGCGGTCGTCGCGAGCAGTACTTC
TRBJ2-7	few	TRBV5-6	.	CASSGAGVEQYF	TGTGCCAGCAGCGGCGCAGGGGTCGAGCAGTACTTC
TRBJ1-1	.	TRBV25-1	.	CASSEEFNLNTEAFF	TGTGCCAGCAGTGAGGAGTTTAATTTGAACACTGAAGCTTTCTTT
TRBJ1-1	.	TRBV5-1	TRBD1	CASSLKETGGNTEAFF	TGCGCCAGCAGCTTAAAAGAGACAGGGGGGAACACTGAAGCTTTCTTT
TRBJ2-3	.	TRBV6-5	.	CATAGQFTDTQYF	TGTGCCACCGCCGGCCAGTTCACAGATACGCAGTATTTT
TRBJ1-4	.	TRBV7-9	TRBD1	CASSSDRANEKLFF	TGTGCCAGCAGCTCGGACAGGGCCAATGAAAAACTGTTTTTT
TRBJ2-3	.	TRBV11-3	.	CASSLESHSTDTQYF	TGTGCCAGCAGCTTAGAATCTCACTCCACAGATACGCAGTATTTT
TRBJ2-3	once	TRBV10-3	.	CAINSLVTDTQYF	TGTGCCATCAATTCGCTGGTCACAGATACGCAGTATTTT
TRBJ1-5	.	TRBV30	.	CAWSVSHSNQPQHF	TGTGCCTGGAGTGTCTCTCATAGCAATCAGCCCCAGCATTTT
TRBJ2-7	.	TRBV5-4	TRBD1	CASSKDRGREQYF	TGTGCCAGCAGCAAGGACAGGGGGCGAGAGCAGTACTTC
TRBJ1-3	once	TRBV30	.	CAWTRSGNTIYF	TGTGCCTGGACCCGCTCTGGAAACACCATATATTTT
TRBJ2-3	.	TRBV4-2	.	CASSHGQVRDTDTQYF	TGTGCCAGCAGCCATGGGCAGGTCCGTGACACAGATACGCAGTATTTT
TRBJ2-2	.	TRBV3-1/TRBV3-2	.	CASSPAGAGELFF	TGTGCCAGCAGCCCTGCAGGGGCCGGGGAGCTGTTTTTT
TRBJ2-3	.	TRBV3-1/TRBV3-2	TRBD1	CASSARDRDTDTQYF	TGTGCCAGCAGCGCCCGGGACAGGGACACAGATACGCAGTATTTT
TRBJ2-2	once	TRBV9	.	CASSATGKNTGELFF	TGTGCCAGCAGCGCCACAGGGAAGAACACCGGGGAGCTGTTTTTT
TRBJ2-5	.	TRBV5-1	TRBD1	CASSFDRVGGTQYF	TGCGCCAGCAGCTTCGACAGGGTAGGGGGTACCCAGTACTTC
TRBJ1-1	.	TRBV18	.	CASSPQENTEAFF	TGTGCCAGCTCACCGCAGGAGAACACTGAAGCTTTCTTT
TRBJ1-1	.	TRBV6-5	.	CASHQDNTEAFF	TGTGCCAGTCACCAGGACAACACTGAAGCTTTCTTT
TRBJ2-5	.	TRBV10-1	.	CASSAGQRGQETQYF	TGCGCCAGCAGTGCTGGACAAAGGGGGCAAGAGACCCAGTACTTC
TRBJ1-6	.	TRBV5-6	.	CASSRGGYSPLHF	TGTGCCAGCAGCCGAGGGGGTTATTCACCCCTCCACTTT
TRBJ2-7	.	TRBV6-5	TRBD1	CASSWGQGSYEQYF	TGTGCCAGCAGTTGGGGACAGGGTTCCTACGAGCAGTACTTC
TRBJ2-3	once	TRBV5-4	.	CASKLGVGALTDTQYF	TGTGCCAGCAAGCTTGGGGTGGGGGCACTCACAGATACGCAGTATTTT
TRBJ1-3	.	TRBV14	TRBD1	CASSPGTVSGNTIYF	TGTGCCAGCAGCCCGGGGACAGTCTCTGGAAACACCATATATTTT
TRBJ2-1	.	TRBV5-1	.	CASYHRADNEQFF	TGCGCCAGCTACCATCGTGCAGACAATGAGCAGTTCTTC
TRBJ2-3	once	TRBV27	.	CASSLWRSSTDTQYF	TGTGCCAGCAGTTTATGGCGGTCTAGCACAGATACGCAGTATTTT
TRBJ2-2	.	TRBV4-2	TRBD2	CASSQAQWTSGGPPRTGELFF	TGTGCCAGCAGCCAAGCTCAGTGGACTAGCGGGGGCCCCCCCCGAACCGGGGAGCTGTTTTTT
TRBJ2-2	.	TRBV30	TRBD1	CAWSVRGQDTGELFF	TGTGCCTGGAGTGTCAGGGGGCAGGACACCGGGGAGCTGTTTTTT
TRBJ2-1	.	TRBV11-2	.	CASSLVGVTSYNEQFF	TGTGCCAGCAGCTTGGTGGGGGTTACCTCCTACAATGAGCAGTTCTTC
TRBJ2-5	.	TRBV2	.	CASKGGEETQYF	TGTGCCAGCAAGGGGGGCGAGGAGACCCAGTACTTC
TRBJ2-7	.	TRBV27	.	CASTPWRGQGFTYEQYF	TGTGCCAGCACTCCATGGAGGGGGCAGGGCTTCACCTACGAGCAGTACTTC
TRBJ2-1	.	TRBV7-9	TRBD2	CASSFPSGREGGEQFF	TGTGCCAGCAGCTTCCCTTCCGGGCGGGAGGGGGGTGAGCAGTTCTTC
TRBJ2-7	once	TRBV29-1	.	CSVEQLGTSSYEQYF	TGCAGCGTTGAACAGTTAGGGACTTCAAGCTACGAGCAGTACTTC
TRBJ2-5	once	TRBV7-8	.	CASQLGAQVGGETQYF	TGTGCCAGCCAGCTGGGGGCCCAAGTAGGGGGAGAGACCCAGTACTTC